One sample yielded the 25 T cell receptor beta chains listed below, sequenced in a study of blood T cell repertoires in COVID-19. The data were produced by immunoSEQ multiplex PCR, yet TCRdb's version contains in-frame clones alone and is incomplete. The sample comprises about 260,000 clones, 88% of which are singletons, and 3.5% to 4.5% rests with the top ten. Sequenced material: peripheral blood. Receptors originate from a man aged 60 to 75 who had recovered from COVID-19.

A few counts support this clone. V gene TRBV6-6 combines with J gene TRBJ1-1, with 11 positions matching TRBD1. The V and J ends lost 5 bases and 4 bases, in that order; junction bases with no gene match: 3. CDR1 is MNHNY and CDR2 is SVGAGI in the germline V gene (reference sequence). The CDR3 has 14 amino acids. CDR3 sequence reads: CASSGTGGGTEAFF. The CDR3 DNA reads TGTGCCAGCAGTGGGACAGGGGGAGGCACTGAAGCTTTCTTT.

The rearrangement joins TRBV6-5 to TRBJ1-3; tentatively, D is TRBD1 (6 bases). V was clipped by 5 bases and J by 4 bases, with 9 bases between them. Germline CDR1 is MNHEY and CDR2 is SVGAGI. CDR3 length: 13 residues. The CDR3 loop reads CASSSQGGNTIYF. The DNA of the CDR3 is TGTGCCAGCAGTAGCCAGGGGGGAAACACCATATATTTT.

The CDR3 sequence is CASRKTGESPLHF. The CDR3 DNA is TGTGCCAGCAGAAAAACAGGGGAATCACCCCTCCACTTT. The V and J genes are TRBV6-5 and TRBJ1-6; 7 bases align to TRBD1. Trimming took 6 bases from V and 10 from J; bases not matched to a gene: 6. CDR3 length: 13 residues. CDR1 is MNHEY, CDR2 SVGAGI, per germline.

The V and J genes are TRBV4-1 and TRBJ1-6; the D is unclear. The CDR3 is 13 amino acids. Deletions cut 4 bases from V and 11 bases from J, with 12 bases between. Per the germline V gene, CDR1 is MGHRA and CDR2 is YSYEKL. The CDR3 sequence: CASSPPAVTPLHF. CDR3 nucleotide sequence: TGCGCCAGCAGCCCTCCTGCAGTCACACCCCTCCACTTT.

The chain combines TRBV19 with TRBJ2-1; 9 nucleotides align to TRBD1. Looked up from germline, CDR1 is LNHDA and CDR2 is SQIVND (reference sequence). The V and J ends lost 4 bases and 9 bases, in that order; junction bases with no gene match: 7. This CDR3 has 14 amino acids. CDR3 protein: CASSTRDRDTEQFF. For the CDR3, the DNA is TGTGCCAGTAGTACCCGGGACAGGGACACTGAGCAGTTCTTC.

The chain links TRBV7-8 to TRBJ1-3, with 7 bases matching TRBD1. With 5 bases clipped from V and 0 bases from J, the junction kept 7 bases outside the gene matches. The CDR3 spans 16 residues. Looked up from germline, CDR1 is SGHVS and CDR2 is FQNEAQ. This chain's CDR3 is CASSMRQGYSGNTIYF. The CDR3 nucleotides read TGTGCCAGCAGCATGAGACAGGGCTACTCTGGAAACACCATATATTTT.

V gene TRBV6-2 or TRBV6-3 combines with J gene TRBJ1-1; 8 bases fit TRBD1. With 6 bases clipped from V and 4 bases from J, the junction kept 10 bases outside the gene matches. The CDR3 totals 15 residues. Germline assignment: CDR1 MNHEY and CDR2 SVGEGT. DNA for the CDR3: TGTGCCAGCAGCAACGGACAGGGCGGAATCACTGAAGCTTTCTTT. This sequence encodes CASSNGQGGITEAFF.

The CDR3 here is CASSQEIREDTQYF. CDR3 coding DNA: TGCGCCAGCAGCCAAGAGATTAGAGAGGATACGCAGTATTTT. The V call is TRBV4-1, the J call TRBJ2-3; D not resolved. The CDR3 loop spans 14 amino acids. From germline, CDR1 is MGHRA and CDR2 YSYEKL. With 0 bases removed from V and 6 bases from J, the gap between germline ends came to 10 bases.

This clone was seen a handful of times. V is TRBV6-5 and J is TRBJ1-5; 9 bases are a match to TRBD1. V dropped 2 bases and J dropped 6; count of bases not matched to a gene: 2. The CDR3 length is 14 residues. Germline CDR1 is MNHEY and CDR2 is SVGAGI. The CDR3 nucleotides read TGTGCCAGCAGTTACGGGACAGGGCCTCAGCCCCAGCATTTT. Its translation: CASSYGTGPQPQHF.

With regard to this clone: Other DNA sequences in the sample encode the same CDR3. The genes are TRBV7-2 and TRBJ1-1; D not certain. There are 13 residues in the CDR3. Germline assignment: CDR1 SGHTA and CDR2 FQGNSA. Trimming removed 5 bases at V and 1 base at J, with 8 bases between. CDR3 in amino acids: CASSLTRNTEAFF. The CDR3 DNA follows: TGTGCCAGCAGCCTGACAAGGAACACTGAAGCTTTCTTT.

J is TRBJ2-5 and V is TRBV19; 11 bases match TRBD2. The V and J ends lost 4 bases and 4 bases, in that order; junction bases with no gene match: 5. This CDR3 has 15 residues. The germline CDR1 and CDR2 sequences are LNHDA and SQIVND (reference sequence). CDR3 in amino acids: CASSTGTSGGETQYF. The CDR3 DNA reads TGTGCCAGTAGTACCGGGACTAGCGGTGGAGAGACCCAGTACTTC.

The chain couples TRBV5-1 to TRBJ2-1; the D gene is possibly TRBD2 (6 bases). V shed 3 bases and J shed 9 bases, with 19 bases lying between them. The CDR3 is 15 amino acids. CDR1 SGHRS and CDR2 YFSETQ come from the germline V gene. The CDR3 DNA follows: TGCGCCAGCAGCTCCCAGGGCGGGGAAGGGCGTGAGCAGTTCTTC. Translating it yields CASSSQGGEGREQFF.

The CDR3 protein is CASSQTGSGANVLTF. The CDR3 region has the DNA TGTGCCAGCAGTCAGACAGGCTCTGGGGCCAACGTCCTGACTTTC. This rearrangement joins TRBV6-2 or TRBV6-3 to TRBJ2-6; the D gene is possibly TRBD1 (6 bases). Germline loops: CDR1 MNHEY, CDR2 SVGEGT. The CDR3 extends over 15 amino acids. V was pared by 5 bases and J by 0 bases, with 8 bases between.

This rearrangement joins TRBV6-2 or TRBV6-3 to TRBJ1-5; unclear D gene. V dropped 5 bases and J dropped 11 bases, with 13 bases sitting between them. Germline CDR1 reads MNHEY; CDR2 reads SVGEGT. The CDR3 sequence is 12 residues long. CDR3: CASSPPGLTQHF. The CDR3 region has the DNA TGTGCCAGCAGTCCCCCCGGGTTGACCCAGCATTTT.

The count of this clone is one. The chain links TRBV19 to TRBJ2-1, with TRBD1 matching 11 bases. Germline assignment: CDR1 LNHDA and CDR2 SQIVND (reference sequence). V shed 6 bases, J shed 7 bases, and the junction held 8 bases outside the gene matches. The CDR3 runs to 15 residues. The CDR3 coding sequence is TGTGCCAGTAGCCCCGGGACAGGGGGGAAGAATGAGCAGTTCTTC. Its translation is CASSPGTGGKNEQFF.

The chain has TRBV18 and TRBJ1-2; perhaps TRBD1 as D (5 bases). CDR3 length: 15 residues. The germline V and J ends were trimmed by 3 bases and 6 bases, with 17 bases remaining between them. Germline V CDR1 and CDR2: KGHSH, LQKENI. The CDR3 sequence: CASSPSVRVDDGYTF. Written as DNA, the CDR3 is TGTGCCAGCTCACCTTCAGTCAGGGTTGACGATGGCTACACCTTC.

V gene TRBV21-1 combines with J gene TRBJ2-7; the table names TRBD1, a call not compared with the DNA. TRBV21-1 is flagged as a pseudogene. CDR3 length equals 15 residues. CDR3 sequence reads: CASSATTGAAYEQYF. CDR3 sequence (DNA): TGTGCCAGCAGCGCCACCACAGGAGCCGCCTACGAGCAGTACTTC.

The rearrangement uses TRBV14 and TRBJ2-1; 12 bases align to TRBD2. V trimming: 4 bases; J trimming: 10 bases; junction bases outside the gene matches: 8. The CDR3 contains 15 residues. Germline assignment: CDR1 SGHDN and CDR2 FVKESK. CDR3 bases: TGTGCCAGCAGCCCAATAACTAGCGGGGGGAGAGAGCAGTTCTTC. It specifies CASSPITSGGREQFF.

For the CDR3, the DNA is TGTGCCAGTAGTATAGATGGGAGGGGTAACACCGGGGAGCTGTTTTTT. This codes for CASSIDGRGNTGELFF. This sequence joins TRBV19 and TRBJ2-2; 7 bases align to TRBD2. The ends lost 0 bases at V and 2 bases at J; junction bases unmatched: 3. The CDR3 covers 16 residues. Germline V CDR1 and CDR2: LNHDA, SQIVND (reference sequence).

The chain employs TRBV6-6 and TRBJ2-1; 8 bases match TRBD1. The germline V gene has CDR1 MNHNY and CDR2 SVGAGI (reference sequence). The junction had 9 bases not matched to a gene; V was cut back by 5 bases and J by 0 bases. The CDR3 covers 17 residues. CDR3 residues: CASSPRPGGSSYNEQFF. The CDR3 DNA is TGTGCCAGCAGTCCCCGACCAGGGGGCAGCTCCTACAATGAGCAGTTCTTC.

The chain joins TRBV7-2 to TRBJ2-5, with 15 positions matching TRBD2. CDR3 size: 17 residues. Germline V gene lookup returns CDR1 SGHTA and CDR2 FQGNSA. V was pared by 1 base and J by 1 base, with 1 base of the junction left unmatched. CDR3 DNA: TGTGCCAGCAGCTTAGGGACTAGCGGGGGGGCCCAAGAGACCCAGTACTTC. Residues: CASSLGTSGGAQETQYF.

The V and J genes are TRBV7-3 and TRBJ2-5; 10 bases fit TRBD1. In germline, CDR1 is SGHTA, CDR2 FQGTGA. Trimming removed 5 bases from V and 5 bases from J; junction bases left unmatched: 8. There are 15 residues in the CDR3. The CDR3 protein is CASSPDRGRWETQYF. DNA for the CDR3: TGTGCCAGCAGCCCAGACAGGGGGCGATGGGAGACCCAGTACTTC. Variable domain in full (rest from reference TRBV7-3 and TRBJ2-5): GAGVSQTPSNKVTEKGKYVELRCDPISGHTALYWYRQSLGQGPEFLIYFQGTGAADDSGLPNDRFFAVRPEGSVSTLKIQRTERGDSAVYLCASSPDRGRWETQYFGPGTRLLVL.

This chain uses TRBV13 with TRBJ1-4; a possible D gene is TRBD1 (6 bases). The CDR3 extends over 17 amino acids. In germline, CDR1 is PRHDT, CDR2 FYEKMQ (reference sequence). The V and J ends lost 5 bases and 0 bases respectively, with 16 bases between them. As DNA, the CDR3 is TGTGCCAGCAGCCTTAAACAGGGTTGGGCAACTAATGAAAAACTGTTTTTT. Its protein product is CASSLKQGWATNEKLFF.

The chain has TRBV9 and TRBJ2-2; 7 bases line up with TRBD1. Trimming cost V 2 bases and J 0 bases; bases outside gene matches: 10. Germline V CDR1 and CDR2: SGDLS, YYNGEE. The CDR3 is 18 residues long. DNA for the CDR3: TGTGCCAGCAGCGTGAACAGGGGAAATGTTGCGAACACCGGGGAGCTGTTTTTT. It yields the protein CASSVNRGNVANTGELFF.

This chain uses TRBV7-9 with TRBJ1-2, with 12 positions matching TRBD1. Germline CDR1 SEHNR, CDR2 FQNEAQ (reference sequence). The V gene end was trimmed by 5 bases and the J gene end by 7 bases; junction bases not matched to a gene: 8. This CDR3 region has 15 residues. The CDR3 DNA reads TGTGCCAGCAGCAGAGCCGGGACAGGGGGCGGTGGCTACACCTTC. This translates into CASSRAGTGGGGYTF.